This T cell receptor beta chain came from a study of T cell responses to AZD1222 COVID-19 vaccine. The CDR3 loop spans 13 amino acids. Germline trimming cut 5 bases from V and 7 bases from J; bases unmatched to any gene: 4. Germline-derived CDR1 and CDR2 are SQVTM and ANQGSEA. Sequenced by immunoSEQ multiplex PCR; TCRdb stores in-frame clones only, minus some. The sample yields 120,000 or so clones, more than 90% seen once. Pooled samples include second doses given at about 4 or 12 weeks. The rearrangement links TRBV29-1 to TRBJ2-1; 11 bases fit TRBD2. Sequencing was performed on peripheral blood, taken 28 days after the second AZD1222 dose. The sequence was obtained from an adult who received the AZD1222 COVID-19 vaccine. DNA for the CDR3: TGCAGCGTTAGTAGCGGGGGGGGAAATGAGCAGTTCTTC. This translates into CSVSSGGGNEQFF.